A single sample gave rise to the 31 T cell receptor beta chains below, sequenced in a study of OX40 agonist ivuxolimab in advanced cancers. TCRdb keeps only in-frame clones here, not all; method: immunoSEQ multiplex PCR. The data hold roughly 140,000 clones, with around 94% observed a single time. The input for sequencing was CD4+ or CD8+ T cells sorted from blood, taken in a trial of the OX40 agonist ivuxolimab. The receptor set was obtained from an adult with an advanced solid tumor such as melanoma, head and neck, liver or kidney cancer.

The rearrangement uses TRBV6-5 and TRBJ2-7; 11 bases fit TRBD2. The CDR3 runs to 13 residues. Germline values: CDR1 MNHEY, CDR2 SVGAGI. V was pared by 5 bases and J by 6 bases, with 3 bases of the junction left unmatched. In DNA form, the CDR3 reads TGTGCCAGCAGTACTAGCGGGAGTGGCGAGCAGTACTTC. It specifies CASSTSGSGEQYF.

The chain's CDR3 is CASSWDGREAFF. In DNA form, the CDR3 reads TGTGCCAGCAGTTGGGACGGTCGTGAAGCTTTCTTT. V is TRBV6-5 and J is TRBJ1-1, with D tentatively TRBD1 (5 bases). The CDR3 is 12 amino acids. The V and J ends lost 4 bases and 7 bases respectively, with 10 bases between them. Germline V gene data show CDR1 as MNHEY and CDR2 as SVGAGI.

This chain links TRBV6-4 with TRBJ2-1; TRBD2 agrees at 13 bases. This CDR3 has 15 amino acids. The germline V gene has CDR1 MRHNA and CDR2 SNTAGT. The trim removed 6 bases at V and 6 bases at J, leaving 5 bases unmatched. DNA of the CDR3: TGTGCCAGCAGGAAACTAGCGGGGGGGCGCAATGAGCAGTTCTTC. Encoded protein: CASRKLAGGRNEQFF.

The chain combines TRBV29-1 with TRBJ2-1, with 9 bases identical to TRBD2. Germline lookup yields CDR1 SQVTM and CDR2 ANQGSEA. Losses at the gene ends were 5 bases for V and 12 bases for J; bases not matched to a gene: 11. This CDR3 has 13 amino acids. This chain's CDR3 is CSVTTTSGGGQFF. For the CDR3, the DNA is TGCAGCGTTACTACGACTAGCGGAGGGGGGCAGTTCTTC.

This chain connects TRBV28 to TRBJ1-1; TRBD1 matches 7 bases. V shed 5 bases and J 1 base; nucleotides not matched to a gene: 10. Germline lookup yields CDR1 MDHEN and CDR2 SYDVKM. This CDR3 contains 16 residues. The CDR3 protein is CASSRIRAGGNTEAFF. CDR3 coding DNA: TGTGCCAGCAGTCGGATACGAGCAGGGGGGAACACTGAAGCTTTCTTT.

The chain has TRBV19 and TRBJ1-1; 9 bases are shared with TRBD1. Germline CDR1 reads LNHDA; CDR2 reads SQIVND (reference sequence). Trimming removed 6 bases from V and 3 bases from J; junction bases left unmatched: 5. The CDR3 length is 14 residues. CDR3 in DNA: TGTGCCAGTAGGGACAGGGGTAGGGACACTGAAGCTTTCTTT. Translating gives CASRDRGRDTEAFF.

This chain uses TRBV27 with TRBJ1-1; D remains ambiguous. The CDR3 sequence is 13 residues long. Deletions cut 1 base from V and 4 bases from J, with 7 bases between. CDR1 and CDR2 from the germline V gene are MNHEY and SMNVEV (reference sequence). CDR3 in amino acids: CASSLFYPTEAFF. CDR3 in DNA: TGTGCCAGCAGTTTATTTTACCCCACTGAAGCTTTCTTT.

The J gene is TRBJ1-1, the V gene TRBV4-3, with no clear D. Trimming pared 2 bases from V and 1 base from J, leaving 11 bases between. CDR1 and CDR2 from the germline V gene are LGHNA and YSLEER. The CDR3 sequence is 15 residues long. CDR3 bases: TGCGCCAGCAGCCAAATGGGTTGGAAGAACACTGAAGCTTTCTTT. Protein product: CASSQMGWKNTEAFF.

The chain couples TRBV7-2 to TRBJ1-3; D is undetermined. CDR3 length equals 16 residues. Germline assignment: CDR1 SGHTA and CDR2 FQGNSA. Deletions cut 4 bases from V and 6 bases from J, with 19 bases between. The CDR3, as DNA: TGTGCCAGCAGCTCCATCGGGCAGCTAACCCAAAACACCATATATTTT. Translated, it gives CASSSIGQLTQNTIYF.

The chain employs TRBV7-9 and TRBJ1-5; no clear D. V lost 3 bases to trimming and J lost 0 bases, with 6 bases between them. The CDR3 runs 14 residues. The germline CDR1 and CDR2 sequences are SEHNR and FQNEAQ (reference sequence). CDR3 sequence (DNA): TGTGCCAGCAGCTTGTTGGATAGCAATCAGCCCCAGCATTTT. Its protein product is CASSLLDSNQPQHF. Based on the CDR3 plus reference TRBV7-9 and TRBJ1-5, the full variable domain is DTGVSQNPRHKITKRGQNVTFRCDPISEHNRLYWYRQTLGQGPEFLTYFQNEAQLEKSRLLSDRFSAERPKGSFSTLEIQRTEQGDSAMYLCASSLLDSNQPQHFGDGTRLSIL.

V usage is TRBV5-5 and J usage is TRBJ1-6; D remains ambiguous. CDR1 is SGHKS, CDR2 YYEKEE, per germline (reference sequence). This CDR3 has 13 residues. The germline V and J ends were trimmed by 1 base and 10 bases, with 9 bases remaining between them. This CDR3 is CASSLLDGSPLHF. In DNA form, the CDR3 reads TGTGCCAGCAGCTTGCTCGACGGCTCACCCCTCCACTTT.

This chain connects TRBV19 to TRBJ2-2, with TRBD1 identical over 10 bases. The CDR3 has 17 amino acids. Trimming removed 10 bases from V and 5 bases from J; junction bases left unmatched: 16. CDR1 LNHDA and CDR2 SQIVND come from the germline V gene (reference sequence). The CDR3 DNA follows: TGTGCCACCCGGGACAGGGGACGTCTTGCCTCGACCGGGGAGCTGTTTTTT. Translated, it gives CATRDRGRLASTGELFF.

The V and J genes are TRBV4-3 and TRBJ1-4, with 7 bases aligning to TRBD1. The length of the CDR3 is 20 residues. Germline CDR1 and CDR2: LGHNA and YSLEER. After removal of 0 bases from V and 0 bases from J, the junction contained 13 bases not matched to a gene. CDR3 sequence: CASSQDFRGRGSATNEKLFF. The CDR3 coding sequence is TGCGCCAGCAGCCAAGATTTTAGGGGCAGGGGGTCCGCAACTAATGAAAAACTGTTTTTT.

V gene TRBV7-2 combines with J gene TRBJ2-2, with D maybe TRBD1 (6 bases). CDR3 size: 16 residues. CDR1 and CDR2 (germline): SGHTA, FQGNSA. V shed 4 bases and J shed 1 base, with 13 bases lying between them. Written as DNA, the CDR3 is TGTGCCAGCAGCTACGAAGGACAGCTGAACACCGGGGAGCTGTTTTTT. Its translation: CASSYEGQLNTGELFF.

V is TRBV6-1 and J is TRBJ1-2, with TRBD1 identical over 9 bases. The CDR3 extends over 14 amino acids. J was trimmed by 3 bases and V by 4 bases; bases with no gene match: 3. Germline V gene data show CDR1 as MNHNS and CDR2 as SASEGT. The CDR3 DNA is TGTGCCAGCAGTGCACAGGGGGCCGACTATGGCTACACCTTC. This encodes CASSAQGADYGYTF.

This chain links TRBV28 with TRBJ1-2; 7 bases are a match to TRBD1. This CDR3 comprises 13 residues. Losses at the gene ends were 5 bases for V and 5 bases for J; bases not matched to a gene: 5. Germline lookup yields CDR1 MDHEN and CDR2 SYDVKM. DNA for the CDR3: TGTGCCAGCAGTACCGACAGGGTATATGGCTACACCTTC. Protein product: CASSTDRVYGYTF.

The V and J genes are TRBV19 and TRBJ2-2, with D possibly TRBD2 on 6 matching bases. The CDR3 extends over 17 amino acids. Trimming cost V 5 bases and J 0 bases, with 16 bases left between them. The germline V gene has CDR1 LNHDA and CDR2 SQIVND (reference sequence). The CDR3 region is CASSPPSRGANTGELFF. The CDR3 DNA sequence: TGTGCCAGTAGTCCTCCATCCCGCGGGGCGAACACCGGGGAGCTGTTTTTT.

The chain couples TRBV2 to TRBJ1-1; 11 bases map to TRBD1. This CDR3 spans 15 amino acids. Germline loops: CDR1 SNHLY, CDR2 FYNNEI. V lost 4 bases and J lost 1; bases outside the gene matches: 2. The CDR3 coding sequence is TGTGCCAGCAGTGGGGACAGGGGGGGGAACACTGAAGCTTTCTTT. Its translation: CASSGDRGGNTEAFF.

The rearrangement joins TRBV27 to TRBJ2-5; D is unclear. Germline assignment: CDR1 MNHEY and CDR2 SMNVEV (reference sequence). The CDR3 spans 14 residues. Trimming removed 5 bases at V and 7 bases at J, with 17 bases between. The CDR3 nucleotides read TGTGCCAGCAGTATCCGGCGCGGCGAGTGGACCCAGTACTTC. It is translated as CASSIRRGEWTQYF.

This rearrangement joins TRBV5-6 to TRBJ1-2; D remains ambiguous. The CDR3 has 14 amino acids. The V and J ends lost 3 bases and 5 bases respectively, with 14 bases between them. Looked up from germline, CDR1 is SGHDT and CDR2 is YYEEEE. The CDR3 region has the DNA TGTGCCAGCAGCTGGATAGACGGGGAGTATGGCTACACCTTC. Translating it yields CASSWIDGEYGYTF.

The V gene is TRBV30, the J gene TRBJ1-1; 10 nucleotides line up with TRBD1. V dropped 7 bases and J dropped 3; count of bases not matched to a gene: 5. This CDR3 is built from 13 residues. In germline, CDR1 is GTSNPN, CDR2 SVGIG (reference sequence). DNA of the CDR3: TGTGCCTCCGCGGACAGGGGGGACACTGAAGCTTTCTTT. Encoded protein: CASADRGDTEAFF. The variable domain in full, with the rest retrieved from reference TRBV30 and TRBJ1-1, is SQTIHQWPATLVQPVGSPLSLECTVEGTSNPNLYWYRQAAGRGLQLLFYSVGIGQISSEVPQNLSASRPQDRQFILSSKKLLLSDSGFYLCASADRGDTEAFFGQGTRLTVV.

This clone was seen only once. The genes are TRBV27 and TRBJ1-5; D gene ambiguous. V gave up 3 bases and J gave up 9 bases, with 12 bases separating them. Germline V gene lookup returns CDR1 MNHEY and CDR2 SMNVEV (reference sequence). The CDR3 spans 13 residues. The CDR3 DNA follows: TGTGCCAGCAGTTTGCGGCGGCCGTCGCCCCAGCATTTT. It yields the protein CASSLRRPSPQHF.

V usage is TRBV7-2 and J usage is TRBJ1-3; D unclear. V was shortened by 6 bases and J by 4 bases, with 4 bases between the two germline ends. This CDR3 has 11 amino acids. The V gene's germline CDR1 is SGHTA and CDR2 FQGNSA. The CDR3 reads CASRGGNTIYF. In DNA form, the CDR3 reads TGTGCCAGCAGAGGGGGAAACACCATATATTTT. The whole variable domain, remainder taken from reference TRBV7-2 and TRBJ1-3, is GAGVSQSPSNKVTEKGKDVELRCDPISGHTALYWYRQSLGQGLEFLIYFQGNSAPDKSGLPSDRFSAERTGGSVSTLTIQRTQQEDSAVYLCASRGGNTIYFGEGSWLTVV.

This chain links TRBV18 with TRBJ1-2, with D perhaps TRBD1 (5 bases). CDR1 and CDR2 from the germline V gene are KGHSH and LQKENI. Trimming took off 6 bases at V and 10 bases at J, with 24 bases between the two ends. The CDR3 is 15 amino acids. For the CDR3, the DNA is TGTGCCAGCTCCGCGACGAAAGGGGCACCGTCGGACTACACCTTC. Its translation is CASSATKGAPSDYTF. Full variable domain (outside the CDR3, taken from reference TRBV18 and TRBJ1-2): NAGVMQNPRHLVRRRGQEARLRCSPMKGHSHVYWYRQLPEEGLKFMVYLQKENIIDESGMPKERFSAEFPKEGPSILRIQQVVRGDSAAYFCASSATKGAPSDYTFGSGTRLTVV.

J is TRBJ1-1 and V is TRBV18; D is uncertain. The CDR3 sequence is 14 residues long. Germline CDR1 is KGHSH and CDR2 is LQKENI. Trimming removed 0 bases from V and 4 bases from J, with 9 bases in between. CDR3: CASSPPARATEAFF. In nucleotides, the CDR3 is TGTGCCAGCTCACCACCTGCCCGCGCCACTGAAGCTTTCTTT.

The gene calls are TRBV7-2 and TRBJ1-1; D gene ambiguous. Between the trimmed V and J ends, which lost 4 bases and 0 bases, there was a span of 15 bases. Per the germline V gene, CDR1 is SGHTA and CDR2 is FQGNSA. CDR3 length: 16 residues. This chain's CDR3 is CASSSRFLLMNTEAFF. DNA for the CDR3: TGTGCCAGCAGCTCCCGGTTCCTTCTCATGAACACTGAAGCTTTCTTT. Looking up the rest from reference TRBV7-2 and TRBJ1-1 gives the full variable domain: GAGVSQSPSNKVTEKGKDVELRCDPISGHTALYWYRQSLGQGLEFLIYFQGNSAPDKSGLPSDRFSAERTGGSVSTLTIQRTQQEDSAVYLCASSSRFLLMNTEAFFGQGTRLTVV.

The V gene is TRBV18, the J gene TRBJ1-4; TRBD1 might be the D (5 bases). V was cut by 2 bases and J by 8 bases, with 12 bases left in between. Germline CDR1 and CDR2: KGHSH and LQKENI. The CDR3 runs to 14 residues. The CDR3 loop reads CASSPSGQGEKLFF. CDR3 bases: TGTGCCAGCTCACCATCCGGCCAGGGCGAAAAACTGTTTTTT.

The CDR3 DNA is TGTGCCAGCAGTTACCAGGGGGCGCGGAATGAGCAGTTCTTC. Translation gives CASSYQGARNEQFF. This sequence joins TRBV27 and TRBJ2-1; 8 nucleotides match TRBD1. From germline, CDR1 is MNHEY and CDR2 SMNVEV (reference sequence). The CDR3 loop spans 14 amino acids. Trimming took 4 bases from V and 7 from J; bases not matched to a gene: 6.

The chain recombines TRBV19 with TRBJ2-7, with TRBD2 as a possible D gene (6 bases). Deletions cut 1 base from V and 2 bases from J, with 18 bases between. This CDR3 has 17 amino acids. From germline, CDR1 is LNHDA and CDR2 SQIVND (reference sequence). Here the CDR3 reads CASSIAGSVAETYEQYF. In DNA, the CDR3 is TGTGCCAGTAGTATAGCCGGTTCGGTAGCGGAGACCTACGAGCAGTACTTC.

This chain links TRBV4-1 with TRBJ2-1; 8 bases map to TRBD1. V gave up 4 bases and J gave up 3 bases; unmatched junction bases: 5. CDR1 and CDR2 (germline): MGHRA, YSYEKL. This CDR3 has 15 amino acids. CDR3 coding DNA: TGCGCCAGCAGCCGCCACGGACAGGGCTACAATGAGCAGTTCTTC. Translation: CASSRHGQGYNEQFF.

This chain connects TRBV5-1 to TRBJ2-5; D may be TRBD1 (5 bases). CDR3 length equals 13 residues. The germline V and J ends were trimmed by 4 bases and 0 bases, with 7 bases remaining between them. Per the germline V gene, CDR1 is SGHRS and CDR2 is YFSETQ. DNA of the CDR3: TGCGCCAGCAGCCCGGACAACCAAGAGACCCAGTACTTC. Encoded protein: CASSPDNQETQYF.